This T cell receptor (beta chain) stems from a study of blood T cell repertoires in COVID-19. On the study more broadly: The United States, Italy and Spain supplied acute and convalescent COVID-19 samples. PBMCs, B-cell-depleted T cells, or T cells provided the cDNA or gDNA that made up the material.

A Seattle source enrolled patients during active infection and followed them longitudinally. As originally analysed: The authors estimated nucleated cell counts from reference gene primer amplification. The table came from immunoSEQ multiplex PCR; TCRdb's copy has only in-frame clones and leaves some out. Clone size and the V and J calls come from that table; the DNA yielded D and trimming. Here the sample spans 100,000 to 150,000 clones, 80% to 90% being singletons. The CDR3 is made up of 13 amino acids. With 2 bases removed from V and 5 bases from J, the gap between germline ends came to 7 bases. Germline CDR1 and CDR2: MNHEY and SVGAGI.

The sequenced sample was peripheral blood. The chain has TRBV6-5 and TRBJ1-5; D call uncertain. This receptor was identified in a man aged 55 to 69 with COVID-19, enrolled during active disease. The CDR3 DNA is TGTGCCAGCAGTTACGACGGGGATCAGCCCCAGCATTTT. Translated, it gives CASSYDGDQPQHF.